The 32 T cell receptor beta chains below come from one sample, sequenced in a study of breast tumors, draining lymph nodes, adjacent tissues. Breast cancer patients provided tissue from their axillary draining lymph nodes. TCRdb passed the multiplex PCR reads through MiXCR, listing each CDR3 protein once. The repertoire holds 150,000 to 250,000 distinct CDR3 sequences, with 30% to 40% as singletons. Sequencing was done on a sample of axillary lymph node tissue. The source is a female donor with breast cancer. Some clones in this sample may be carry-over from other donors' samples.

In its sample, this clonotype was seen many times. The genes are TRBV4-1 and TRBJ1-5, with 8 bases aligning to TRBD1. The CDR3 contains 18 residues. After removal of 1 base from V and 0 bases from J, the junction contained 8 bases not matched to a gene. Per germline, CDR1 MGHRA and CDR2 YSYEKL. CDR3 nucleotides: TGCGCCAGCAGCCAAGGTAGCAGGGGGCTTTATAGCAATCAGCCCCAGCATTTT. It yields the protein CASSQGSRGLYSNQPQHF.

This clonotype was counted at least ten times. The chain has TRBV5-1 and TRBJ2-2; tentatively, D is TRBD2 (5 bases). CDR1 and CDR2 from the germline V gene are SGHRS and YFSETQ. Between the trimmed V and J ends, which lost 0 bases and 6 bases, there was a span of 9 bases. The CDR3 has 14 residues. The CDR3 nucleotides are TGCGCCAGCAGCTTGGCCGGGCGGGCCGGGGAGCTGTTTTTT. It translates to CASSLAGRAGELFF.

This clonotype was observed at least ten times. The chain joins TRBV2 to TRBJ1-4; no clear D. Germline values: CDR1 SNHLY, CDR2 FYNNEI. Trimming left V 1 base short and J 4 bases short, with 7 bases between. This CDR3 is 14 amino acids long. CDR3 loop: CASSEGHINEKLFF. As DNA, the CDR3 is TGTGCCAGCAGTGAAGGACACATTAATGAAAAACTGTTTTTT. The full variable domain, rest sourced from reference TRBV2 and TRBJ1-4, is EPEVTQTPSHQVTQMGQEVILRCVPISNHLYFYWYRQILGQKVEFLVSFYNNEISEKSEIFDDQFSVERPDGSNFTLKIRSTKLEDSAMYFCASSEGHINEKLFFGSGTQLSVL.

This chain uses TRBV20-1 with TRBJ2-7, with 7 bases fitting TRBD1. CDR3 length: 14 amino acids. Germline assignment: CDR1 DFQATT and CDR2 SNEGSKA (reference sequence). The junction had 2 bases not matched to a gene; V was cut back by 0 bases and J by 0 bases. The CDR3 DNA follows: TGCAGTGCTAGAGACAGGGGGTTCTCCTACGAGCAGTACTTC. This encodes CSARDRGFSYEQYF.

This clonotype was recorded a few times. This may stem from a read error, because a much larger clone lies one nucleotide away. The genes are TRBV6-4 and TRBJ2-3; D not certain. CDR3 length: 13 residues. The V gene's germline CDR1 is MRHNA and CDR2 SNTAGT. In DNA form, the CDR3 reads TGTGCCAGCAGTGACGGGAACACAGATGCGCAGTATTTT. Translation gives CASSDGNTDAQYF.

In its sample, this clonotype was seen many times. J is TRBJ2-1 and V is TRBV15; D gene uncertain. CDR1 LNHNV and CDR2 YYDKDF come from the germline V gene (reference sequence). The V gene lost 1 base and the J gene lost 0 bases, with 10 bases spanning the gap. There are 16 residues in the CDR3. The CDR3 spells CATSRGRVSSYNEQFF. CDR3 DNA sequence: TGTGCCACCAGCAGAGGAAGGGTTAGCTCCTACAATGAGCAGTTCTTC.

Of note for this clonotype: Here the CDR3 omits its conserved ending phenylalanine or tryptophan, so a read error is the likely source. It is unclear where the CDR3 begins or ends on the DNA, so no DNA is shown, and the CDR3 is as TCRdb lists it. The chain is built from TRBV7-2 and TRBJ2-5; the D call TRBD2 from the table was never checked on the DNA. Termini included, the CDR3 measures 14 amino acids. The V gene's germline CDR1 is SGHTA and CDR2 FQGNSA. CDR3 region: CASSRRRGGETLYL.

In the case of this clonotype: A much larger clone lies a single base off, so this may be a read error. J is TRBJ2-1 and V is TRBV5-8; 9 bases align to TRBD1. Trimming removed 3 bases from V and 1 base from J; junction bases left unmatched: 8. Germline assignment: CDR1 SGHTS and CDR2 YDEGEE. The CDR3 extends over 17 amino acids. In nucleotides, the CDR3 is TGTGCCAGCAGCTCGGACAGGGGAGAAGTTTCCTACAATGAGCAGTTCTTC. Translated: CASSSDRGEVSYNEQFF. The full variable domain, rest sourced from reference TRBV5-8 and TRBJ2-1, is EAGVTQSPTHLIKTRGQQATLRCSPISGHTSVYWYQQALGLGLQFLLWYDEGEERNRGNFPPRFSGRQFPNYSSELNVNALELEDSALYLCASSSDRGEVSYNEQFFGPGTRLTVL.

This clonotype showed up just a few times. The gene calls are TRBV6-5 and TRBJ2-2, with D unresolved. The CDR3 runs to 14 residues. The germline V and J ends were trimmed by 4 bases and 5 bases, with 11 bases remaining between them. The V gene's germline CDR1 is MNHEY and CDR2 SVGAGI. The CDR3 bases are TGTGCCAGCAGTTTAAACAGTCGGACCGGGGAGCTGTTTTTT. Protein sequence: CASSLNSRTGELFF.

Of note for this clonotype: Lacking the conserved final phenylalanine or tryptophan, this CDR3 likely reflects a read error. J is TRBJ2-7 and V is TRBV18; the match to TRBD1 covers 7 bases. This CDR3 spans 13 amino acids. Trimming removed 3 bases from V and 5 bases from J; junction bases left unmatched: 4. The germline CDR1 and CDR2 sequences are KGHSH and LQKENI. The CDR3 nucleotides are TGTGCCAGCTCACCTCCTACAGGGGACGAGCAGTACCTC. Translated: CASSPPTGDEQYL.

This clonotype was seen ten or more times. The chain links TRBV2 to TRBJ1-2; D is ambiguous. Trimming cost V 5 bases and J 3 bases, with 13 bases left between them. The CDR3 extends over 14 amino acids. Germline CDR1 reads SNHLY; CDR2 reads FYNNEI. The CDR3 bases are TGTGCCAGCAGTTTATTGACCTTGGACTATGGCTACACCTTC. It specifies CASSLLTLDYGYTF.

This chain links TRBV5-5 with TRBJ1-4; D is unresolved. V lost 4 bases and J lost 8, with 6 bases in between. This CDR3 is built from 11 residues. Germline V gives CDR1 SGHKS, CDR2 YYEKEE (reference sequence). The CDR3 loop reads CASSQREKLFF. The CDR3 bases are TGTGCCAGCAGCCAGAGGGAAAAACTGTTTTTT.

The chain combines TRBV29-1 with TRBJ1-1; D might be TRBD1 (6 bases). CDR1 and CDR2 (germline): SQVTM, ANQGSEA. The CDR3 consists of 14 residues. V was trimmed by 2 bases and J by 4 bases, leaving 14 bases between them. This chain's CDR3 is CSVELWGLSTEAFF. The DNA for the CDR3 is TGCAGCGTTGAACTCTGGGGGCTGAGCACTGAAGCTTTCTTT.

This clonotype is labeled medium-sized. The CDR3 here is CASSPGGRVSPLHF. The CDR3 region has the DNA TGTGCCAGCAGTCCAGGGGGCCGGGTTTCACCCCTCCACTTT. This chain links TRBV7-2 with TRBJ1-6, with 8 bases identical to TRBD1. The CDR3 runs to 14 residues. Germline V gene sequence: CDR1 SGHTA, CDR2 FQGNSA. Losses at the gene ends were 6 bases for V and 9 bases for J; bases not matched to a gene: 7.

Ten or more counts support this clonotype. This rearrangement joins TRBV5-1 to TRBJ2-3; D may be TRBD2 (6 bases). Germline V gene sequence: CDR1 SGHRS, CDR2 YFSETQ. This CDR3 contains 13 residues. Deletions cut 4 bases from V and 6 bases from J, with 12 bases between. The CDR3 here is CASSHPGRDTQYF. For the CDR3, the DNA is TGCGCCAGCAGCCACCCTGGGAGGGATACGCAGTATTTT.

This clonotype was counted ten times or more. The chain combines TRBV24-1 with TRBJ2-1, with D unclear. Germline lookup yields CDR1 KGHDR and CDR2 SFDVKD. V lost 5 bases and J lost 6, with 10 bases in between. The CDR3 contains 13 residues. This CDR3 is CATSVQPSNEQFF. The CDR3 coding sequence is TGTGCCACCAGTGTACAGCCCTCCAATGAGCAGTTCTTC.

The sample holds a few counts of this clonotype. The CDR3 sequence is CASSSFQGAGYTF. CDR3 nucleotide sequence: TGTGCCAGCAGTAGTTTTCAGGGGGCGGGCTACACCTTC. V gene TRBV6-1 combines with J gene TRBJ1-2, with 8 positions matching TRBD1. With 5 bases clipped from V and 8 bases from J, the junction kept 7 bases outside the gene matches. The CDR3 sequence is 13 residues long. Germline CDR1 MNHNS, CDR2 SASEGT.

The chain combines TRBV6-6 with TRBJ2-2, with a possible D match to TRBD2 (6 bases). The V and J ends lost 6 bases and 7 bases respectively, with 9 bases between them. This CDR3 contains 12 residues. The germline CDR1 and CDR2 sequences are MNHNY and SVGAGI (reference sequence). DNA for the CDR3: TGTGCCAGCAGGCCGACTAGCGGGGAGCTGTTTTTT. Translated, it gives CASRPTSGELFF.

This clonotype was seen repeatedly, ten times or more. V usage is TRBV12-3 or TRBV12-4 and J usage is TRBJ2-3, with a weak D call TRBD1 (6 bases). V was clipped by 6 bases and J by 6 bases, with 16 bases between them. This CDR3 contains 14 residues. The DNA of the CDR3 is TGTGCCAGCAGCCCACAAGGGGGTTCTGATACGCAGTATTTT. Residues: CASSPQGGSDTQYF.

The V gene is TRBV20-1, the J gene TRBJ1-4, with 9 bases matching TRBD1. The CDR3 has 16 amino acids. V gave up 2 bases and J gave up 8 bases; unmatched junction bases: 12. CDR1 DFQATT and CDR2 SNEGSKA come from the germline V gene (reference sequence). CDR3 sequence reads: CSARMSVGTGLEKLFF. CDR3 bases: TGCAGTGCTAGAATGTCGGTTGGGACAGGGCTGGAAAAACTGTTTTTT.

Many counts were recorded for this clonotype. The DNA of the CDR3 is TGTGCCAGCAGCTCCCTGGAGGATACGCAGTATTTT. Its protein product is CASSSLEDTQYF. The V call is TRBV7-9, the J call TRBJ2-3, with no clear D. The CDR3 spans 12 residues. The V gene's germline CDR1 is SEHNR and CDR2 FQNEAQ (reference sequence). The ends were cut back, 4 bases at V and 6 bases at J, with 8 bases in the middle.

This clonotype appeared a single time. The CDR3 coding sequence is TGTGCCAGCAGCCAAGGAACCAACGTCCTGACTTTC. Translation gives CASSQGTNVLTF. The chain links TRBV3-1 to TRBJ2-6; D gene unclear. Germline V gene data show CDR1 as LGHDT and CDR2 as YNNKEL (reference sequence). Between the trimmed V and J ends, which lost 1 base and 8 bases, there was a span of 3 bases. The CDR3 sequence is 12 residues long.

Ten or more counts support this clonotype. CDR3 coding DNA: TGCAGTGCCCTGGCTAGCGGGACGTACAATGAGCAGTTCTTC. This translates into CSALASGTYNEQFF. The rearrangement links TRBV20-1 to TRBJ2-1; 9 nucleotides align to TRBD2. V shed 6 bases, J shed 4 bases, and the junction held 7 bases outside the gene matches. Germline V gene lookup returns CDR1 DFQATT and CDR2 SNEGSKA (reference sequence). This CDR3 is built from 14 residues.

This clonotype was detected many times. This chain uses TRBV14 with TRBJ1-6, with unresolved D. This CDR3 has 15 residues. Germline CDR1 reads SGHDN; CDR2 reads FVKESK. The V and J ends lost 0 bases and 14 bases respectively, with 17 bases between them. The CDR3 sequence: CASSQDLIPGSALHF. CDR3 coding DNA: TGTGCCAGCAGCCAAGATCTGATTCCAGGTTCGGCCCTCCACTTT.

This clonotype was seen at least ten times. The chain couples TRBV4-2 to TRBJ1-6; 7 positions agree with TRBD1. Germline V gene sequence: CDR1 LGHNA, CDR2 YNFKEQ. J was trimmed by 8 bases and V by 4 bases; bases with no gene match: 2. The CDR3 loop spans 13 amino acids. The CDR3: CASSPGTDSPLHF. The CDR3 DNA reads TGTGCCAGCAGCCCAGGGACAGATTCACCCCTCCACTTT.

This clonotype was seen at least ten times. The rearrangement joins TRBV19 to TRBJ1-2; TRBD1 aligns across 8 bases. CDR1 LNHDA and CDR2 SQIVND come from the germline V gene (reference sequence). V was pared by 4 bases and J by 4 bases, with 5 bases of the junction left unmatched. The CDR3 totals 14 residues. Written as DNA, the CDR3 is TGTGCCAGTAGTAGAGACAGGGGCGGCTATGGCTACACCTTC. Translation: CASSRDRGGYGYTF.

This clonotype was seen repeatedly, ten times or more. The V gene is TRBV30, the J gene TRBJ1-5; D gene unclear. The CDR3 runs to 18 residues. Deletions cut 2 bases from V and 0 bases from J, with 20 bases between. Looked up from germline, CDR1 is GTSNPN and CDR2 is SVGIG (reference sequence). The CDR3 nucleotides read TGTGCCTGGAGTCTCCGGACGAGGTTGGGGTATAGCAATCAGCCCCAGCATTTT. Translation: CAWSLRTRLGYSNQPQHF.

On this clonotype: A much more abundant neighbour one base away suggests this may be a read error. The CDR3 carries no conserved terminal phenylalanine or tryptophan, so it likely arises from a read error. The rearrangement joins TRBV11-1 to TRBJ1-2; the D is unclear. Germline CDR1 is SGHAT and CDR2 is FQDESV (reference sequence). The CDR3 is 13 residues long. V lost 2 bases to trimming and J lost 0 bases, with 4 bases between them. The DNA of the CDR3 is TGTGCCAGCAGCTTATGTGCTAACTATGGCTACACCCTC. Its protein is CASSLCANYGYTL.

The V gene is TRBV7-8, the J gene TRBJ1-4, with 8 bases identical to TRBD1. CDR1 is SGHVS and CDR2 is FQNEAQ in the germline V gene. This CDR3 is 15 amino acids long. Trimming took 2 bases from V and 7 from J; bases not matched to a gene: 6. The DNA for the CDR3 is TGTGCCAGCAGCTTAAACAGGGGGACTGGTGAAAAACTGTTTTTT. It yields the protein CASSLNRGTGEKLFF.

This clonotype was seen ten or more times. The V gene is TRBV18, the J gene TRBJ2-2; no clear D. The CDR3 has 14 amino acids. CDR1 and CDR2 (germline): KGHSH, LQKENI. The ends were cut back, 3 bases at V and 0 bases at J, with 5 bases in the middle. The CDR3 reads CASSPGSNTGELFF. Here the CDR3 DNA reads TGTGCCAGCTCACCCGGTTCGAACACCGGGGAGCTGTTTTTT.

This clonotype was found a few times. V and J are TRBV18 and TRBJ2-1; either TRBD1 or TRBD2 may supply D (5 bases each). The V end lost 2 bases, the J end lost 9 bases, and 11 bases lay between the germline ends. Germline V gene data show CDR1 as KGHSH and CDR2 as LQKENI. The CDR3 covers 13 residues. The CDR3 sequence: CASSPGRDGEQFF. The CDR3 DNA sequence: TGTGCCAGCTCACCAGGTCGGGACGGTGAGCAGTTCTTC.

This clonotype was seen repeatedly, ten times or more. The chain employs TRBV12-3 or TRBV12-4 and TRBJ1-5; D possibly corresponds to TRBD1 (5 bases). V was trimmed by 5 bases and J by 8 bases, leaving 10 bases between them. The CDR3 contains 12 residues. The CDR3 bases are TGTGCCAGCAGTCGGGGGATGGAGCCCCAGCATTTT. It translates to CASSRGMEPQHF.